Following are 23 T cell receptor beta chains from one sample sequenced in a study of response to subunit inactivated influenza vaccine listed by TCRdb under 2018. Libraries were built with RT-PCR. The run used an Illumina HiSeq 2500. The public reads were run again by TCRdb, first through fastp at Q25 and then through MiXCR, and only productive beta chains were kept. Identical CDR3 protein sequences are pooled into one entry, listed with their most common genes and DNA. Here the sample has under 800,000 distinct CDR3 sequences; approximately 14% occur a single time. Of the sample, less than 7% is held by the ten largest clones. The sequences come from PBMCs from blood, collected less than 15 days before vaccination. All receptors derive from a man between 50 and 59 years old who received an inactivated influenza vaccine. Donor details come from another sample of the same person, matched by shared clones.

This rearrangement joins TRBV7-2 to TRBJ2-5, with 12 nucleotides matching TRBD2. Germline V CDR1 and CDR2: SGHTA, FQGNSA. The CDR3 extends over 15 amino acids. The ends lost 1 base at V and 4 bases at J; junction bases unmatched: 1. In nucleotides, the CDR3 is TGTGCCAGCAGCTTAGGGGGACTAGCGGGAGAGACCCAGTACTTC. Its protein product is CASSLGGLAGETQYF.

The rearrangement joins TRBV10-3 to TRBJ2-1; the match to TRBD2 covers 11 bases. The germline CDR1 and CDR2 sequences are ENHRY and SYGVKD. V shed 9 bases and J 7 bases; nucleotides not matched to a gene: 8. The CDR3 runs to 14 residues. The CDR3 reads CAISGTSGPNEQFF. CDR3 coding DNA: TGTGCCATTTCCGGGACTAGCGGACCTAATGAGCAGTTCTTC.

This chain uses TRBV28 with TRBJ2-7, with D uncertain. The CDR3 has 13 amino acids. Germline-derived CDR1 and CDR2 are MDHEN and SYDVKM. With 5 bases removed from V and 9 bases from J, the gap between germline ends came to 17 bases. CDR3 protein: CASSPGVGRRQYF. In nucleotides, the CDR3 is TGTGCCAGCAGTCCCGGTGTTGGGCGCAGGCAGTACTTC.

This clonotype has only a few counts. The chain is built from TRBV10-3 and TRBJ2-7; D remains unclear. The CDR3 loop spans 13 amino acids. From germline, CDR1 is ENHRY and CDR2 SYGVKD. V was clipped by 2 bases and J by 4 bases, with 9 bases between them. For the CDR3, the DNA is TGTGCCATCAGTGAGGTGCCACGATACGAGCAGTACTTC. It encodes CAISEVPRYEQYF.

The rearrangement joins TRBV27 to TRBJ1-5; 9 nucleotides align to TRBD1. Germline V lookup: CDR1 MNHEY, CDR2 SMNVEV (reference sequence). V shed 9 bases and J 11 bases; nucleotides not matched to a gene: 11. The CDR3 consists of 13 residues. CDR3 coding DNA: TGTGCCAGTGGGGGACAGGGTGGTAGAGCCCAGCATTTT. As protein: CASGGQGGRAQHF.

The CDR3, as DNA: TGTGCCAGCAGCTTAGCGCCCGTGGACGACGAGCAGTACTTC. Its protein product is CASSLAPVDDEQYF. The chain carries TRBV7-8 and TRBJ2-7; D not resolved. The CDR3 runs 14 residues. The ends were cut back, 0 bases at V and 5 bases at J, with 11 bases in the middle. From germline, CDR1 is SGHVS and CDR2 FQNEAQ.

The J gene is TRBJ2-5, the V gene TRBV5-6; maybe TRBD1 (5 bases). CDR1 and CDR2 (germline): SGHDT, YYEEEE. The CDR3 is 15 residues long. Trimming took off 4 bases at V and 0 bases at J, with 13 bases between the two ends. The CDR3 protein is CASSRRADYQETQYF. The CDR3 DNA follows: TGTGCCAGCAGCCGCAGGGCCGATTACCAAGAGACCCAGTACTTC.

The chain joins TRBV18 to TRBJ2-7, with D hard to call. The V gene lost 4 bases and the J gene lost 2 bases, with 15 bases spanning the gap. This CDR3 spans 15 amino acids. Per the germline V gene, CDR1 is KGHSH and CDR2 is LQKENI. Here the CDR3 DNA reads TGTGCCAGCTCACGGCAAGCGAACCAACCCTACGAGCAGTACTTC. It is translated as CASSRQANQPYEQYF.

This clonotype has more than one count but fewer than ten. This clone may be a read error of a much larger clone one base away. V and J are TRBV28 and TRBJ2-7; 7 nucleotides line up with TRBD1. The junction had 2 bases not matched to a gene; V was cut back by 1 base and J by 2 bases. Germline V gives CDR1 MDHEN, CDR2 SYDVKM. The CDR3 spans 14 residues. CDR3 amino acids: CASSLYGTAYEQYF. CDR3 DNA: TGTGCCAGCAGTTTATACGGGACAGCCTACGAGCAGTACTTC.

In this sample, this clonotype turned up a few times. The genes are TRBV12-3 or TRBV12-4 and TRBJ2-5; D is uncertain. Trimming left V 5 bases short and J 2 bases short, with 9 bases between. This CDR3 has 13 residues. For the CDR3, the DNA is TGTGCCAGCAGTGAGCAGAATCAAGAGACCCAGTACTTC. Translation: CASSEQNQETQYF.

This chain links TRBV9 with TRBJ1-6; a possible D gene is TRBD1 (5 bases). The germline V gene has CDR1 SGDLS and CDR2 YYNGEE. This CDR3 comprises 15 residues. Trimming took off 0 bases at V and 9 bases at J, with 13 bases between the two ends. The CDR3 loop reads CASSVVERGGSPLHF. CDR3 sequence (DNA): TGTGCCAGCAGCGTAGTGGAGCGGGGCGGTTCACCCCTCCACTTT. Combining the CDR3 with reference TRBV9 and TRBJ1-6 gives the whole variable domain DSGVTQTPKHLITATGQRVTLRCSPRSGDLSVYWYQQSLDQGLQFLIQYYNGEERAKGNILERFSAQQFPDLHSELNLSSLELGDSALYFCASSVVERGGSPLHFGNGTRLTVT.

The V call is TRBV6-5, the J call TRBJ2-1; TRBD2 agrees at 10 bases. The CDR3 has 17 residues. Trimming removed 1 base from V and 1 base from J; junction bases left unmatched: 4. Germline V CDR1 and CDR2: MNHEY, SVGAGI. The CDR3 sequence: CASSYYSGRLSYNEQFF. Written as DNA, the CDR3 is TGTGCCAGCAGTTACTATAGCGGGAGGCTTTCCTACAATGAGCAGTTCTTC.

The rearrangement joins TRBV12-3 or TRBV12-4 to TRBJ1-1; D perhaps matches TRBD1 (5 bases). Trimming pared 4 bases from V and 4 bases from J, leaving 16 bases between. The CDR3 covers 15 residues. CDR3 in amino acids: CASSSGGGGGTEAFF. Written as DNA, the CDR3 is TGTGCCAGCAGTTCGGGCGGGGGGGGTGGCACTGAAGCTTTCTTT.

V and J are TRBV2 and TRBJ2-5; D is uncertain. Trimming cost V 9 bases and J 5 bases, with 19 bases left between them. CDR3 size: 14 residues. The germline gives CDR1 SNHLY, CDR2 FYNNEI. CDR3 nucleotide sequence: TGTGCCAGTAAGGCTTATACCGCGCGGGAGACCCAGTACTTC. Translating gives CASKAYTARETQYF.

The chain uses TRBV20-1 and TRBJ2-7; 7 nucleotides agree with TRBD1. This CDR3 contains 14 residues. Germline values: CDR1 DFQATT, CDR2 SNEGSKA (reference sequence). V trimming: 3 bases; J trimming: 4 bases; junction bases outside the gene matches: 9. DNA for the CDR3: TGCAGTGCTAGGGTACAGGGGTTGAAGTACGAGCAGTACTTC. It yields the protein CSARVQGLKYEQYF.

This clonotype was seen a few times. The chain has TRBV7-6 and TRBJ2-7; 7 bases map to TRBD2. CDR1 and CDR2 (germline): SGHVS, FNYEAQ. The CDR3 totals 15 residues. J gave up 4 bases and V 4 bases, and 10 bases lay outside the gene matches. The CDR3 here is CASSSSWTSGYEQYF. The CDR3 bases are TGTGCCAGCAGCTCATCATGGACTAGTGGATACGAGCAGTACTTC.

This clonotype was counted only a few times. V gene TRBV5-1 combines with J gene TRBJ2-5; 8 bases agree with TRBD1. CDR1 SGHRS and CDR2 YFSETQ come from the germline V gene. CDR3 length: 14 residues. V trimming: 4 bases; J trimming: 5 bases; junction bases outside the gene matches: 7. CDR3 sequence: CASSMDRAGETQYF. The CDR3 DNA reads as TGCGCCAGCAGCATGGACAGGGCAGGGGAGACCCAGTACTTC.

This sequence joins TRBV4-1 and TRBJ2-7, with D perhaps TRBD2 (6 bases). V lost 2 bases, J lost 3 bases, and 8 bases lay in between. This CDR3 is 13 amino acids long. The germline gives CDR1 MGHRA, CDR2 YSYEKL. The DNA for the CDR3 is TGCGCCAGCAGCCAATTTAGCGGCTACGAGCAGTACTTC. Its protein is CASSQFSGYEQYF.

CDR3: CASSQDLWGSGETQYF. For the CDR3, the DNA is TGTGCCAGCAGCCAAGATCTTTGGGGGAGTGGAGAGACCCAGTACTTC. The V call is TRBV4-2, the J call TRBJ2-5, with D tentatively TRBD1 or TRBD2 (5 bases each). This CDR3 region has 16 residues. V was clipped by 0 bases and J by 4 bases, with 15 bases between them. Germline V lookup: CDR1 LGHNA, CDR2 YNFKEQ.

The chain joins TRBV20-1 to TRBJ2-1, with D maybe TRBD2 (6 bases). V was pared by 3 bases and J by 6 bases, with 6 bases between. Looked up from germline, CDR1 is DFQATT and CDR2 is SNEGSKA (reference sequence). CDR3 length: 11 residues. The CDR3: CSASGSNEQFF. Written as DNA, the CDR3 is TGCAGTGCTAGCGGGAGCAATGAGCAGTTCTTC.

The chain carries TRBV29-1 and TRBJ2-7; 7 nucleotides align to TRBD2. CDR3 length: 12 amino acids. Losses at the gene ends were 7 bases for V and 5 bases for J; bases not matched to a gene: 8. Germline loops: CDR1 SQVTM, CDR2 ANQGSEA. As DNA, the CDR3 is TGCAGCGCCCCCGGGGGGAGAAACGAGCAGTACTTC. The encoded protein is CSAPGGRNEQYF.

This clonotype showed up just a few times. The CDR3 region is CASSLGSVSPLHF. CDR3 in DNA: TGTGCCAGCAGCTTAGGGTCCGTCTCACCCCTCCACTTT. The gene calls are TRBV11-2 and TRBJ1-6; unclear D gene. V was cut by 1 base and J by 10 bases, with 8 bases left in between. The length of the CDR3 is 13 residues. CDR1 is SGHAT and CDR2 is FQNNGV in the germline V gene.

This clonotype was picked up many times. CDR3 protein: CASSAHIQNTEAFF. Here the CDR3 DNA reads TGCGCCAGCAGCGCCCATATCCAGAACACTGAAGCTTTCTTT. V usage is TRBV5-1 and J usage is TRBJ1-1; D ambiguous. The CDR3 loop spans 14 amino acids. V was trimmed by 4 bases and J by 1 base, leaving 11 bases between them. The germline V gene has CDR1 SGHRS and CDR2 YFSETQ.